The source of this T cell receptor (beta chain) is a study of blood T cell repertoires in COVID-19. Turning to the study itself: Whether acute or convalescent, the COVID-19 samples came from the United States, Italy and Spain. Sample material is recorded as cDNA or gDNA derived from T cells, B-cell-depleted T cells, or PBMCs.

The authors' processing: Scientists estimated how many nucleated cells there were by amplifying reference gene primers. Repertoires were generated with immunoSEQ multiplex PCR, while TCRdb's copy carries only in-frame clones and drops some. Clonal size and the V and J genes are those of that table, whereas D and trimming came from the DNA. The repertoire holds roughly 97,000 clones, roughly 89% seen once, with approximately 5.1% in the top ten. The length of the CDR3 is 13 residues. Germline V gene data show CDR1 as KGHSH and CDR2 as LQKENI. Deletions cut 1 base from V and 4 bases from J, with 7 bases between.

The chain combines TRBV18 with TRBJ2-5, with D maybe TRBD1 (5 bases). The receptor comes from a human donor in a cohort sampled during active COVID-19. Input material: peripheral blood. Here the CDR3 DNA reads TGTGCCAGCTCACCACGTCAGGGAGAGACCCAGTACTTC. It specifies CASSPRQGETQYF.